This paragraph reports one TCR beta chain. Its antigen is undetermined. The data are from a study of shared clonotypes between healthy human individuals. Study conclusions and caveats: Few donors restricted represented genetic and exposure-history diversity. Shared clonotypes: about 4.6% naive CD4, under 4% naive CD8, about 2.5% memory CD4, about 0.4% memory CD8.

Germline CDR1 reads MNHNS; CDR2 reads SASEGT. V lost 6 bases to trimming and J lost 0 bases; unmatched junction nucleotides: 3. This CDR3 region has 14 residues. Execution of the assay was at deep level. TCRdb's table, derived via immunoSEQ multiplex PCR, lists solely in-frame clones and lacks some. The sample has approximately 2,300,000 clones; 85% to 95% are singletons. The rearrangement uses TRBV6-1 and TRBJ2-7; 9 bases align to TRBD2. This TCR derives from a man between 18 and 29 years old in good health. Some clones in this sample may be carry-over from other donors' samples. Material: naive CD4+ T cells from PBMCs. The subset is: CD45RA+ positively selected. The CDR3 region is CASRGSGSSYEQYF. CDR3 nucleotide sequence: TGTGCCAGCAGGGGTAGCGGGAGCTCCTACGAGCAGTACTTC.